This T cell receptor beta chain is drawn from a study of T-cell reconstitution after alpha-beta-depleted transplantation in children. Study-wide points: Surviving recipient T cells and thymic progenitors accounted for the high day-60 TCRbeta diversity observed in some patients.

After removal of 4 bases from V and 4 bases from J, the junction contained 7 bases not matched to a gene. Germline CDR1 LGHNA, CDR2 YSLEER. The CDR3 has 15 amino acids. Preparation of the TCRbeta library involved a method that used unique molecular identifiers. TCRdb fed the PCR reads into MiXCR, producing one record per CDR3 protein. The data show about 250,000 distinct CDR3 sequences, with under 30% seen just once and 4% to 5.5% held by the top ten. On this clonotype itself: Its antigen remains unknown.

This clonotype was sampled from a female patient aged 2-10 years who had a stem cell transplant for congenital amegakaryocytic thrombocytopenia, so the T cells may come from the graft donor. V usage is TRBV4-3 and J usage is TRBJ2-1, with 7 bases lining up with TRBD2. Sequenced here: PBMCs, mostly from graft donor cells, sampled 360 days after TCRalphabeta/CD19-depleted stem cell transplant. Here the CDR3 reads CASSRRDSGYNEQFF. CDR3 nucleotides: TGCGCCAGCAGCCGCCGGGATAGCGGGTACAATGAGCAGTTCTTC.